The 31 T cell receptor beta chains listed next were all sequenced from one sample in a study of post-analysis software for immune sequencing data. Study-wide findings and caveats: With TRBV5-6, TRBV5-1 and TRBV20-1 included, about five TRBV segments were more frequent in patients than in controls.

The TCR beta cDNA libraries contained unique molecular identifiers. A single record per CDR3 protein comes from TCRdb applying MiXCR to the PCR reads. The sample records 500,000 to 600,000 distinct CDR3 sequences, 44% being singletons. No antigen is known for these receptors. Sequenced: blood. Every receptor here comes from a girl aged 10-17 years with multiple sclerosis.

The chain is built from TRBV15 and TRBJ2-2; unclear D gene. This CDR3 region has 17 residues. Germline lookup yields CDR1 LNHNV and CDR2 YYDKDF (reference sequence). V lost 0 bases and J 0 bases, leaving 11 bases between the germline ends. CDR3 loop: CATSRDLLTANTGELFF. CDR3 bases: TGTGCCACCAGCAGAGATCTGCTGACTGCGAACACCGGGGAGCTGTTTTTT.

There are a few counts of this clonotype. CDR3 nucleotide sequence: TGCGCCAGCAGCTCCTACGGACTAGCGGGAGGGGAGACCCAGTACTTC. It specifies CASSSYGLAGGETQYF. The gene calls are TRBV5-1 and TRBJ2-5; 15 positions agree with TRBD2. Germline loops: CDR1 SGHRS, CDR2 YFSETQ. The CDR3 sequence is 16 residues long. The V and J ends lost 3 bases and 5 bases, in that order; junction bases with no gene match: 5.

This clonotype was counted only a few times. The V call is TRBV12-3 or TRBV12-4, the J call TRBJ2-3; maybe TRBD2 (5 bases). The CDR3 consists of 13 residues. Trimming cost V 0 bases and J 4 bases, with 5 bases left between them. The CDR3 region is CASSLASADTQYF. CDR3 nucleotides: TGTGCCAGCAGTTTAGCTAGCGCAGATACGCAGTATTTT.

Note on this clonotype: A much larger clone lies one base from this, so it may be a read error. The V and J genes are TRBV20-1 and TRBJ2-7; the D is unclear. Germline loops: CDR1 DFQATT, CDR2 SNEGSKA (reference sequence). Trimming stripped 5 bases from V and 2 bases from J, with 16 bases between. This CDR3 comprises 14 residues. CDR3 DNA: TGCAGTGCTGAGGAGAGGTGGGAACCCTACGAGCAGTACTTC. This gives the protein CSAEERWEPYEQYF.

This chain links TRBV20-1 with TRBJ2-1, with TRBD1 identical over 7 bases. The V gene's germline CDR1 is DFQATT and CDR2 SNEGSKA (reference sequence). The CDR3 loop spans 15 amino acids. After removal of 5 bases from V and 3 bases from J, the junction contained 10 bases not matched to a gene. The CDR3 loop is CSAQAPGQFYNEQFF. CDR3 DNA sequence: TGCAGTGCTCAAGCCCCGGGACAGTTCTACAATGAGCAGTTCTTC.

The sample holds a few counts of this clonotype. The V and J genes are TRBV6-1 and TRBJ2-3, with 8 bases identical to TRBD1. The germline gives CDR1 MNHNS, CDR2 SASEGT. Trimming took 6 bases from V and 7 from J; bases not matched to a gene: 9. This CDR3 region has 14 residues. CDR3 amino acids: CASRRDRLHNTQYF. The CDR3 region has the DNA TGTGCCAGCAGAAGGGACAGGCTCCACAATACGCAGTATTTT.

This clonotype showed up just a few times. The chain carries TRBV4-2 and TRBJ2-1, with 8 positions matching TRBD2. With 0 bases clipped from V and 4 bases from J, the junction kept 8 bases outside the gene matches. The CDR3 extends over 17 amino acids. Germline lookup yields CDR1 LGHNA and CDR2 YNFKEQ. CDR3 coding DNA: TGTGCCAGCAGCCAAGAAGTCTCGGGAGGGGAATACAATGAGCAGTTCTTC. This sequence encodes CASSQEVSGGEYNEQFF.

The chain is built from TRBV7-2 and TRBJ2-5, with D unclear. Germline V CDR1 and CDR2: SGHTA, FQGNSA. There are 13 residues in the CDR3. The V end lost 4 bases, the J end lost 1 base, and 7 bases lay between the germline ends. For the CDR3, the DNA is TGTGCCAGCAGCTGGCTAATCCAAGAGACCCAGTACTTC. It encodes CASSWLIQETQYF.

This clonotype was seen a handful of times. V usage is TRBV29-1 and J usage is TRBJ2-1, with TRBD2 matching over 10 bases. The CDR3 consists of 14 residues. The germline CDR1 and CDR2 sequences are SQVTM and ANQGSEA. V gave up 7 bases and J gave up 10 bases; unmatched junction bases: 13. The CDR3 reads CSAIAEREGKEQFF. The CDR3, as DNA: TGCAGCGCTATCGCGGAGCGGGAGGGAAAGGAGCAGTTCTTC.

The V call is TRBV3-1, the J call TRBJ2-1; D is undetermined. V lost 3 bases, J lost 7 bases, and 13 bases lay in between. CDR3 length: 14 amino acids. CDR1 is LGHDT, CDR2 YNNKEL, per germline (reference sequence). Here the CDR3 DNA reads TGTGCCAGCAGCCAGACGTGGGCCTCTAATGAGCAGTTCTTC. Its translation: CASSQTWASNEQFF.

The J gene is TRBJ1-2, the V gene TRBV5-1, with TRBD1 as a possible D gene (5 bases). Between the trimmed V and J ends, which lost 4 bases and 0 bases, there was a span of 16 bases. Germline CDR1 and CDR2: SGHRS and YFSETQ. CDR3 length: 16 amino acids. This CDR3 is CASSLRGRESNYGYTF. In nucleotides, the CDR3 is TGCGCCAGCAGCCTAAGGGGCCGAGAATCTAACTATGGCTACACCTTC. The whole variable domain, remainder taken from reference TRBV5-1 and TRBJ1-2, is KAGVTQTPRYLIKTRGQQVTLSCSPISGHRSVSWYQQTPGQGLQFLFEYFSETQRNKGNFPGRFSGRQFSNSRSEMNVSTLELGDSALYLCASSLRGRESNYGYTFGSGTRLTVV.

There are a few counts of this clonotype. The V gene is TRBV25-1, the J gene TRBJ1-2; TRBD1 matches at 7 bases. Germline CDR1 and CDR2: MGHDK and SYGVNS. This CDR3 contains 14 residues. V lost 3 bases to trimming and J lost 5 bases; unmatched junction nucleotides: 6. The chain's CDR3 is CASSDRGTPYGYTF. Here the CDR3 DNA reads TGTGCCAGCAGTGACAGGGGGACTCCTTATGGCTACACCTTC.

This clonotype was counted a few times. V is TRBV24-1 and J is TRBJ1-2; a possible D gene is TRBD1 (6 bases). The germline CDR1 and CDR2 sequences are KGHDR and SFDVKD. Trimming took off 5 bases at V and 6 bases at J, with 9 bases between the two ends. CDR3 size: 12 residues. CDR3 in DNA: TGTGCCACCAGTGGTTACAGGGATGGCTACACCTTC. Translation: CATSGYRDGYTF.

As DNA, the CDR3 is TGTGCCAGCAGCTTGGGGACGAGACTGTTTTTT. Translating gives CASSLGTRLFF. This rearrangement joins TRBV11-2 to TRBJ1-4; a weak D match, TRBD1 (5 bases). The ends were cut back, 3 bases at V and 13 bases at J, with 9 bases in the middle. Germline CDR1 reads SGHAT; CDR2 reads FQNNGV. The CDR3 is 11 amino acids.

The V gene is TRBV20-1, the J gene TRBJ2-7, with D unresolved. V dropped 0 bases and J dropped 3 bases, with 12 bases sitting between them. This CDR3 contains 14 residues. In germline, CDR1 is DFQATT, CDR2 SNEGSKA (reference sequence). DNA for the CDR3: TGCAGTGCTAGAGATCCCAGACATGGCTACGAGCAGTACTTC. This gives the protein CSARDPRHGYEQYF.

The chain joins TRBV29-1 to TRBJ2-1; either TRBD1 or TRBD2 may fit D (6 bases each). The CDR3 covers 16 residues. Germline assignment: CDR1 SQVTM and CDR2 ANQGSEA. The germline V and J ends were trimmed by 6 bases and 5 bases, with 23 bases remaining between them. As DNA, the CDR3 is TGCAGCGTAATCAAGGGGCGATTGGAGGGGGACAATGAGCAGTTCTTC. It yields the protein CSVIKGRLEGDNEQFF.

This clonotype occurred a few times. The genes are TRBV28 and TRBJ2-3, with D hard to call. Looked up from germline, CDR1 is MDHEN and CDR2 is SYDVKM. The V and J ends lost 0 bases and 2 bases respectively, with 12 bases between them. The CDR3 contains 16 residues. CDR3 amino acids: CASSLWTSITTDTQYF. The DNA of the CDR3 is TGTGCCAGCAGTTTATGGACATCCATCACCACAGATACGCAGTATTTT.

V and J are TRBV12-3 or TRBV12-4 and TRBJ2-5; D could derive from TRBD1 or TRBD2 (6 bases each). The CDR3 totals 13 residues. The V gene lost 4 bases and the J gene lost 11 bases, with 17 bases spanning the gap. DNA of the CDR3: TGTGCCAGCAGTTGGGGGGCGATGAGAGAGCAGTACTTC. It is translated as CASSWGAMREQYF.

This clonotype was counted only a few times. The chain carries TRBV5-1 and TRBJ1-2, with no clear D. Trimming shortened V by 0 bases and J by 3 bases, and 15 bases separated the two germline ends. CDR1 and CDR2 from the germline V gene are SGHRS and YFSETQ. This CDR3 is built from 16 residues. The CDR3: CASSLGSGPSDYGYTF. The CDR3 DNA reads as TGCGCCAGCAGCTTGGGGTCAGGTCCAAGCGACTATGGCTACACCTTC. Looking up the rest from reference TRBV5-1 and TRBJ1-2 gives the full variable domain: KAGVTQTPRYLIKTRGQQVTLSCSPISGHRSVSWYQQTPGQGLQFLFEYFSETQRNKGNFPGRFSGRQFSNSRSEMNVSTLELGDSALYLCASSLGSGPSDYGYTFGSGTRLTVV.

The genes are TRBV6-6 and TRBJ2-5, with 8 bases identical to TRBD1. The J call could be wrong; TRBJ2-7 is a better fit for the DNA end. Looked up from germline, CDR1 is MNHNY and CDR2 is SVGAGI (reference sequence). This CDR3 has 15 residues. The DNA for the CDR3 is TGTGCCAGCAGTTACCGGGCAGGGGGCGTGTACGAGCAGTACTTC. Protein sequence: CASSYRAGGVYEQYF.

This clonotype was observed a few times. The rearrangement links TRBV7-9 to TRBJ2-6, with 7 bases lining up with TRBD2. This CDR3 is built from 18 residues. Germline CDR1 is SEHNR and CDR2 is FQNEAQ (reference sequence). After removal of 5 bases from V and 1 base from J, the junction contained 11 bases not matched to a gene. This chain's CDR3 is CASSLGGSPRSGANVLTF. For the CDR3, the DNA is TGTGCCAGCAGCCTGGGGGGGAGTCCGCGTTCTGGGGCCAACGTCCTGACTTTC.

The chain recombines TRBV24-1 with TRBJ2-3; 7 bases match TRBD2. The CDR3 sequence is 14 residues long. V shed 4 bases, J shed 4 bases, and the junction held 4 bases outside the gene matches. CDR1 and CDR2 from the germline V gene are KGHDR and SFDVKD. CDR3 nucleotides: TGTGCCACCAGTGACTCTCGGGGGGCAGATACGCAGTATTTT. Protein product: CATSDSRGADTQYF.

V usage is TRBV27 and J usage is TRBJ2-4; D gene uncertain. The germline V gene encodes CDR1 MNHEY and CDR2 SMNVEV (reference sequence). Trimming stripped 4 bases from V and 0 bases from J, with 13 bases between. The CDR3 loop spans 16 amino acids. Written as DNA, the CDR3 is TGTGCCAGCAGTTCGCACGGCGCGACAGCCAAAAACATTCAGTACTTC. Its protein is CASSSHGATAKNIQYF.

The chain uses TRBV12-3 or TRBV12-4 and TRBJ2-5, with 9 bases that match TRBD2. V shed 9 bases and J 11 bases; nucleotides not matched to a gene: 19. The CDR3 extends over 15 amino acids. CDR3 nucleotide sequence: TGTGCCAGTTCAGGCGGGAGGGGATTATTGGATGAGCAGTACTTC. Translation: CASSGGRGLLDEQYF.

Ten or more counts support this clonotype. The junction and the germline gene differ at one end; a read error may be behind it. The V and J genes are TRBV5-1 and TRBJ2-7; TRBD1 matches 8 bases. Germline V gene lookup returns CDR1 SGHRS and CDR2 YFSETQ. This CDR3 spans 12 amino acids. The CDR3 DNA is TGTGCCAGCAGTTGGACAGGGTACGAGCAGTACTTC. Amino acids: CASSWTGYEQYF.

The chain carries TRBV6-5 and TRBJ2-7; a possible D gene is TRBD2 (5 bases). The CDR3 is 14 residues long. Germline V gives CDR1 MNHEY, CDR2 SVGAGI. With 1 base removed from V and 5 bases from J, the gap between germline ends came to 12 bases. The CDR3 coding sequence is TGTGCCAGCAGTTACTTGATTGCGGGTGACGAGCAGTACTTC. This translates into CASSYLIAGDEQYF.

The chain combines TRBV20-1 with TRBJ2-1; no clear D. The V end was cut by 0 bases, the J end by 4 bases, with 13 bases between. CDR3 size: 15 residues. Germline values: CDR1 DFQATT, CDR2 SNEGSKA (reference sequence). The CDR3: CSARDLKRVYNEQFF. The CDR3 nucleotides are TGCAGTGCTAGAGATCTGAAGCGCGTATACAATGAGCAGTTCTTC.

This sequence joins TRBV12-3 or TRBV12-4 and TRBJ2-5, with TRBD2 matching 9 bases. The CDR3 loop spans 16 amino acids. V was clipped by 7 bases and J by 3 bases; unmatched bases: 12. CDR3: CASTENRASGKETQYF. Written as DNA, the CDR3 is TGTGCCAGCACCGAAAACCGGGCTAGCGGGAAAGAGACCCAGTACTTC.

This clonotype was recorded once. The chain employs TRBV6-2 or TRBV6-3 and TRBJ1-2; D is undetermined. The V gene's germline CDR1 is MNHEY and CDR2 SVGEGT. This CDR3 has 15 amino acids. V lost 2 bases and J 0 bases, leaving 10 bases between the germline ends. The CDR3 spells CASSYVPGPNYGYTF. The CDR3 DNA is TGTGCCAGCAGTTACGTACCAGGACCTAACTATGGCTACACCTTC.

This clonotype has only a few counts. DNA for the CDR3: TGTGCCACCAGCATCGGGCGGGGGCCACCCTACGAGCAGTACTTC. Translated, it gives CATSIGRGPPYEQYF. This chain joins TRBV15 and TRBJ2-7; weak D call: TRBD2 (7 bases). Deletions cut 4 bases from V and 2 bases from J, with 15 bases between. The CDR3 length is 15 residues. Per the germline V gene, CDR1 is LNHNV and CDR2 is YYDKDF (reference sequence).

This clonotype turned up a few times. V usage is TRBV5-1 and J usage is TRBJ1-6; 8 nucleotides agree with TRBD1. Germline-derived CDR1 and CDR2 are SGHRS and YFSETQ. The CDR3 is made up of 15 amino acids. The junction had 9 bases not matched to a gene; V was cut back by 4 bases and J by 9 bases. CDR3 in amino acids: CASSPTGQGSSPLHF. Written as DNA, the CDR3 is TGCGCCAGCAGCCCGACAGGACAGGGTTCTTCACCCCTCCACTTT.